The 20 T cell receptor beta chains given below trace back to one sample, sequenced in a study of T-cell memory formation after mild COVID-19. Each CDR3 protein is one row after TCRdb ran MiXCR on the 5' RACE reads. This table holds 550,000 to 600,000 distinct CDR3 sequences, 17% found once. Sequenced sample: PBMCs or a T cell subset sorted from them (not recorded which). Every receptor here comes from an adult woman who had mild COVID-19 (a few samples of this study predate the infection). Cell type and time point are not known.

This clonotype was picked up one time. The J gene is TRBJ2-7, the V gene TRBV13; D uncertain. CDR1 is PRHDT and CDR2 is FYEKMQ in the germline V gene (reference sequence). CDR3 length equals 13 residues. V shed 5 bases and J shed 4 bases, with 12 bases lying between them. CDR3 sequence: CASSDGFRYEQYF. The CDR3 nucleotides are TGTGCCAGCAGCGATGGGTTTAGATACGAGCAGTACTTC.

This clonotype was seen only a few times. The chain joins TRBV30 to TRBJ2-7; the match to TRBD1 covers 9 bases. V was pared by 3 bases and J by 5 bases, with 14 bases of the junction left unmatched. CDR1 is GTSNPN and CDR2 is SVGIG in the germline V gene (reference sequence). CDR3 length equals 16 residues. The DNA of the CDR3 is TGTGCCTGGAGCCGCGCTCCGGGGACAGGGAATAACGAGCAGTACTTC. Translated, it gives CAWSRAPGTGNNEQYF.

This clonotype was seen only a few times. This rearrangement joins TRBV24-1 to TRBJ1-2; 11 positions agree with TRBD1. The germline CDR1 and CDR2 sequences are KGHDR and SFDVKD. This CDR3 has 16 residues. V lost 11 bases to trimming and J lost 3 bases; unmatched junction nucleotides: 13. The CDR3 DNA sequence: TGTGCCATCGGCCGGACAGGGGGCCCAGGTGACTATGGCTACACCTTC. Amino acid sequence: CAIGRTGGPGDYGYTF.

This clonotype was seen a few times. The V call is TRBV7-9, the J call TRBJ2-7; TRBD1 or TRBD2 may be the D gene (5 bases each). V shed 5 bases and J shed 0 bases, with 14 bases lying between them. Germline lookup yields CDR1 SEHNR and CDR2 FQNEAQ (reference sequence). This CDR3 comprises 15 residues. DNA of the CDR3: TGTGCCAGCAGCCGACCCGGGGCGGACTCCTACGAGCAGTACTTC. Translation gives CASSRPGADSYEQYF.

In this sample, this clonotype turned up a few times. The V gene is TRBV5-6, the J gene TRBJ1-2; possibly TRBD1 for D (6 bases). V lost 4 bases, J lost 4 bases, and 14 bases lay in between. This CDR3 has 14 amino acids. Germline V gives CDR1 SGHDT, CDR2 YYEEEE. Here the CDR3 DNA reads TGTGCCAGCAGCGGAACACAGGGAGCCTATGGCTACACCTTC. The encoded protein is CASSGTQGAYGYTF.

Only a few counts were recorded for this clonotype. V and J are TRBV29-1 and TRBJ1-1; no reliable D call. Germline-derived CDR1 and CDR2 are SQVTM and ANQGSEA. Trimming took 0 bases from V and 0 from J, leaving 11 bases between them. The CDR3 is 15 residues long. CDR3 DNA: TGCAGCGTTGAAGAAGGTAGGGTCATGAACACTGAAGCTTTCTTT. This sequence encodes CSVEEGRVMNTEAFF.

There are many counts of this clonotype. The chain recombines TRBV12-3 or TRBV12-4 with TRBJ2-3, with TRBD2 matching over 11 bases. The V gene end was trimmed by 5 bases and the J gene end by 2 bases; junction bases not matched to a gene: 6. CDR3 length: 16 residues. CDR3 sequence: CASSGVAGGPTDTQYF. CDR3 in DNA: TGTGCCAGCAGTGGAGTAGCGGGGGGGCCCACAGATACGCAGTATTTT.

V and J are TRBV24-1 and TRBJ2-3; D unresolved. CDR3 length: 12 amino acids. Trimming pared 9 bases from V and 0 bases from J, leaving 6 bases between. CDR1 and CDR2 from the germline V gene are KGHDR and SFDVKD. The CDR3 DNA reads TGTGCCACCGGGGTAAGCACAGATACGCAGTATTTT. Encoded protein: CATGVSTDTQYF.

This clonotype was recorded at least ten times. J is TRBJ2-3 and V is TRBV7-9, with D uncertain. The V gene lost 5 bases and the J gene lost 8 bases, with 17 bases spanning the gap. There are 14 residues in the CDR3. Germline V lookup: CDR1 SEHNR, CDR2 FQNEAQ (reference sequence). CDR3 protein: CASSLLPEDLTQYF. The CDR3 coding sequence is TGTGCCAGCAGCCTACTTCCAGAGGACCTTACGCAGTATTTT.

The rearrangement links TRBV3-1 to TRBJ2-3; D might be TRBD1 (6 bases). V was clipped by 3 bases and J by 3 bases, with 10 bases between them. Germline V gives CDR1 LGHDT, CDR2 YNNKEL (reference sequence). The length of the CDR3 is 14 residues. This chain's CDR3 is CASSHGTITDTQYF. In DNA, the CDR3 is TGTGCCAGCAGCCACGGGACAATAACAGATACGCAGTATTTT.

This clonotype was counted a few times. The chain carries TRBV21-1 and TRBJ2-1; whether TRBD1, the table's D call, matches the DNA was not checked. TRBV21-1 is tagged as a pseudogene. The CDR3 sequence is 15 residues long. CDR3 sequence: CASSNAGQGRAEQFF. In DNA, the CDR3 is TGTGCCAGCAGCAACGCGGGACAGGGACGGGCTGAGCAGTTCTTC.

This sequence joins TRBV27 and TRBJ2-1; 8 positions match TRBD2. Germline V gene sequence: CDR1 MNHEY, CDR2 SMNVEV (reference sequence). CDR3 length: 14 amino acids. V was pared by 5 bases and J by 3 bases, with 3 bases of the junction left unmatched. CDR3 in DNA: TGTGCCAGCAGTAGGAGCGGGGGCTACAATGAGCAGTTCTTC. Translating it yields CASSRSGGYNEQFF.

This CDR3 is CASRPTGTGYGYTF. The CDR3 region has the DNA TGTGCCAGCAGACCCACAGGGACGGGCTATGGCTACACCTTC. The chain uses TRBV27 and TRBJ1-2; the D gene is possibly TRBD1 (6 bases). Trimming cost V 6 bases and J 4 bases, with 15 bases left between them. This CDR3 spans 14 amino acids. Germline values: CDR1 MNHEY, CDR2 SMNVEV (reference sequence).

V gene TRBV18 combines with J gene TRBJ1-3, with 9 bases lining up with TRBD1. The CDR3 sequence is 16 residues long. J gave up 2 bases and V 0 bases, and 2 bases lay outside the gene matches. Germline CDR1 KGHSH, CDR2 LQKENI. DNA of the CDR3: TGTGCCAGCTCACCACCAGGGACAGGGCCTGGAAACACCATATATTTT. Translation: CASSPPGTGPGNTIYF.

This clonotype showed up just a few times. The junction departs from germline at one end; a sequencing error may be responsible. V usage is TRBV5-1 and J usage is TRBJ2-7; TRBD1 matches at 10 bases. Germline CDR1 SGHRS, CDR2 YFSETQ. CDR3 length: 13 amino acids. The DNA for the CDR3 is TGTGCCAGCAGCCCGGGACAGGGGAACGAGCAGTACTTC. It codes for CASSPGQGNEQYF. Combining the CDR3 with reference TRBV5-1 and TRBJ2-7 gives the whole variable domain KAGVTQTPRYLIKTRGQQVTLSCSPISGHRSVSWYQQTPGQGLQFLFEYFSETQRNKGNFPGRFSGRQFSNSRSEMNVSTLELGDSALYLCASSPGQGNEQYFGPGTRLTVT.

This clonotype has a handful of counts. The chain combines TRBV20-1 with TRBJ2-5; TRBD2 matches at 7 bases. The trim removed 4 bases at V and 5 bases at J, leaving 13 bases unmatched. The germline CDR1 and CDR2 sequences are DFQATT and SNEGSKA (reference sequence). The CDR3 sequence is 15 residues long. Written as DNA, the CDR3 is TGCAGTGCTAACCGAGCGGGATGGGCGTGGGAGACCCAGTACTTC. Its translation is CSANRAGWAWETQYF.

This clonotype has just a few counts. The chain employs TRBV4-1 and TRBJ1-1, with TRBD1 matching over 7 bases. The V and J ends lost 2 bases and 8 bases, in that order; junction bases with no gene match: 5. The CDR3 contains 13 residues. Germline values: CDR1 MGHRA, CDR2 YSYEKL. CDR3 coding DNA: TGCGCCAGCAGCCAACGTCGGGACAGAGAAGCTTTCTTT. Its translation is CASSQRRDREAFF.

This clonotype was observed a few times. The chain is built from TRBV12-3 or TRBV12-4 and TRBJ2-7; 7 bases agree with TRBD1. This CDR3 region has 16 residues. V lost 5 bases to trimming and J lost 5 bases; unmatched junction nucleotides: 15. CDR3 in DNA: TGTGCCAGCAGTCCGGGGACAGCCTATCTCCTAGACGAGCAGTACTTC. Residues: CASSPGTAYLLDEQYF.

There are a few counts of this clonotype. V gene TRBV6-2 or TRBV6-3 combines with J gene TRBJ1-1; D call uncertain. The V gene's germline CDR1 is MNHEY and CDR2 SVGEGT. The CDR3 is made up of 16 amino acids. V was cut by 0 bases and J by 4 bases, with 15 bases left in between. This CDR3 is CASSYSIWVGLTEAFF. The CDR3 DNA is TGTGCCAGCAGTTACTCGATCTGGGTAGGCCTCACTGAAGCTTTCTTT.

This clonotype was counted a few times. This chain joins TRBV6-5 and TRBJ1-5; D is possibly TRBD1 (6 bases). The length of the CDR3 is 12 residues. Per germline, CDR1 MNHEY and CDR2 SVGAGI. The V end lost 8 bases, the J end lost 6 bases, and 11 bases lay between the germline ends. CDR3 in DNA: TGTGCCAGCGGCAGGGGTTTTCAGCCCCAGCATTTT. Amino acids: CASGRGFQPQHF.